One sample yielded the 20 T cell receptor beta chains listed below, sequenced in a study of blood T cell repertoires in COVID-19. Assay: immunoSEQ multiplex PCR; the TCRdb copy retains only in-frame clones and omits some. The sample carries 130,000 or so clones, about four fifths recorded once. What was sequenced was peripheral blood. These receptors were obtained from a woman of 80 years or more with acute or convalescent COVID-19.

The rearrangement uses TRBV30 and TRBJ2-2; 12 bases agree with TRBD2. V shed 8 bases, J shed 6 bases, and the junction held 10 bases outside the gene matches. This CDR3 region has 15 residues. Germline V gene data show CDR1 as GTSNPN and CDR2 as SVGIG (reference sequence). The CDR3 here is CAGRLAGGPSGELFF. The CDR3 nucleotides read TGTGCCGGGCGGCTAGCGGGGGGGCCATCCGGGGAGCTGTTTTTT.

The gene calls are TRBV19 and TRBJ1-4, with TRBD1 matching 7 bases. Germline values: CDR1 LNHDA, CDR2 SQIVND (reference sequence). The J segment lost 7 bases and the V segment lost 8 bases, leaving 10 bases of the junction unmatched. This CDR3 comprises 14 residues. In DNA, the CDR3 is TGTGCCAGTCTTCAACCGGGACAGAGTGAAAAACTGTTTTTT. It codes for CASLQPGQSEKLFF.

The CDR3 spells CASRRLGGTGGNEQFF. DNA of the CDR3: TGTGCCAGCAGGCGCCTGGGGGGTACAGGGGGCAATGAGCAGTTCTTC. The chain joins TRBV7-3 to TRBJ2-1, with TRBD1 identical over 8 bases. This CDR3 is 16 amino acids long. CDR1 is SGHTA and CDR2 is FQGTGA in the germline V gene. Trimming at V came to 6 bases and at J to 6 bases, leaving 13 bases not matched to a gene. Based on the CDR3 plus reference TRBV7-3 and TRBJ2-1, the full variable domain is GAGVSQTPSNKVTEKGKYVELRCDPISGHTALYWYRQSLGQGPEFLIYFQGTGAADDSGLPNDRFFAVRPEGSVSTLKIQRTERGDSAVYLCASRRLGGTGGNEQFFGPGTRLTVL.

The gene calls are TRBV5-1 and TRBJ1-4; TRBD1 matches 7 bases. This CDR3 comprises 16 residues. V dropped 4 bases and J dropped 3; count of bases not matched to a gene: 9. CDR1 is SGHRS, CDR2 YFSETQ, per germline. DNA of the CDR3: TGCGCCAGCAGCCGTGGACAGGCTTATTCTAATGAAAAACTGTTTTTT. Amino acid sequence: CASSRGQAYSNEKLFF.

The rearrangement uses TRBV7-8 and TRBJ2-3; D not certain. The CDR3 has 16 residues. Trimming shortened V by 1 base and J by 0 bases, and 11 bases separated the two germline ends. Germline lookup yields CDR1 SGHVS and CDR2 FQNEAQ. CDR3 sequence (DNA): TGTGCCAGCAGCTTAGTATTCTTCTCTAGCACAGATACGCAGTATTTT. It translates to CASSLVFFSSTDTQYF.

The chain has TRBV7-3 and TRBJ2-1; 7 bases map to TRBD2. V shed 2 bases, J shed 4 bases, and the junction held 5 bases outside the gene matches. CDR3 length equals 15 residues. The germline CDR1 and CDR2 sequences are SGHTA and FQGTGA. This chain's CDR3 is CASSLGLAEYNEQFF. The CDR3 coding sequence is TGTGCCAGCAGCTTAGGGCTAGCGGAATACAATGAGCAGTTCTTC.

V gene TRBV24-1 combines with J gene TRBJ2-1, with 9 bases lining up with TRBD1. CDR1 is KGHDR, CDR2 SFDVKD, per germline. Trimming at V came to 0 bases and at J to 6 bases, leaving 29 bases not matched to a gene. This CDR3 has 24 amino acids. CDR3 region: CATSDLWRKGTQGKPGQGVNEQFF. The CDR3 nucleotides read TGTGCCACCAGTGATTTGTGGCGCAAAGGGACACAAGGGAAACCGGGACAGGGCGTCAATGAGCAGTTCTTC.

This CDR3 reads CASQGTGTGELFF. The CDR3, as DNA: TGTGCCAGCCAAGGGACAGGGACCGGGGAGCTGTTTTTT. The V call is TRBV9, the J call TRBJ2-2, with TRBD1 identical over 9 bases. Trimming cost V 7 bases and J 5 bases; bases outside gene matches: 3. Germline values: CDR1 SGDLS, CDR2 YYNGEE. The CDR3 spans 13 residues.

The rearrangement links TRBV29-1 to TRBJ1-1, with TRBD1 as a possible D gene (6 bases). This CDR3 is 14 amino acids long. CDR1 and CDR2 from the germline V gene are SQVTM and ANQGSEA. Between the trimmed V and J ends, which lost 3 bases and 8 bases, there was a span of 19 bases. This CDR3 is CSVDQRTRGGEAFF. The DNA of the CDR3 is TGCAGCGTTGACCAACGGACGAGAGGGGGAGAAGCTTTCTTT.

The chain joins TRBV5-8 to TRBJ2-3; tentative D call: TRBD1 (5 bases). There are 15 residues in the CDR3. Germline V gives CDR1 SGHTS, CDR2 YDEGEE. The V end was cut by 5 bases, the J end by 4 bases, with 17 bases between. The CDR3 sequence is CASSLRVSGPDTQYF. The CDR3 coding sequence is TGTGCCAGCAGTCTCAGGGTTTCTGGTCCAGATACGCAGTATTTT.

The chain has TRBV2 and TRBJ1-1; D is ambiguous. The V gene lost 11 bases and the J gene lost 3 bases, with 16 bases spanning the gap. CDR1 and CDR2 from the germline V gene are SNHLY and FYNNEI. The CDR3 has 13 amino acids. DNA for the CDR3: TGTGCCGGAAAGAACATACTAGACACTGAAGCTTTCTTT. Translated: CAGKNILDTEAFF.

The CDR3 spells CASSLARFPGNTEAFF. In DNA, the CDR3 is TGCGCCAGCAGCTTGGCAAGATTCCCGGGGAACACTGAAGCTTTCTTT. The chain combines TRBV5-1 with TRBJ1-1; D remains ambiguous. CDR3 size: 16 residues. Trimming shortened V by 0 bases and J by 1 base, and 13 bases separated the two germline ends. Germline lookup yields CDR1 SGHRS and CDR2 YFSETQ.

This sequence joins TRBV18 and TRBJ1-4, with 7 bases lining up with TRBD1. Unmatched junction bases numbered 2, after V lost 1 base and J lost 3 bases. The germline V gene encodes CDR1 KGHSH and CDR2 LQKENI. This CDR3 contains 15 residues. The CDR3 protein is CASSPQGQPNEKLFF. CDR3 sequence (DNA): TGTGCCAGCTCACCACAGGGACAGCCTAATGAAAAACTGTTTTTT.

The V gene is TRBV6-2 or TRBV6-3, the J gene TRBJ2-5; the match to TRBD1 covers 7 bases. Trimming at V came to 1 base and at J to 3 bases, leaving 14 bases not matched to a gene. CDR1 and CDR2 from the germline V gene are MNHEY and SVGEGT. CDR3 length equals 18 residues. The CDR3 DNA follows: TGTGCCAGCAGTTACTACACCACCCTAACAGGGGTGGAAGAGACCCAGTACTTC. This sequence encodes CASSYYTTLTGVEETQYF.

This sequence joins TRBV6-5 and TRBJ2-2; 8 bases fit TRBD1. CDR1 is MNHEY and CDR2 is SVGAGI in the germline V gene. The CDR3 is 14 amino acids. Losses at the gene ends were 6 bases for V and 5 bases for J; bases not matched to a gene: 5. CDR3 sequence reads: CASRDRGRTGELFF. CDR3 DNA: TGTGCCAGCAGAGACAGGGGACGGACCGGGGAGCTGTTTTTT.

This chain uses TRBV5-1 with TRBJ1-1; 7 bases line up with TRBD1. The trim removed 0 bases at V and 3 bases at J, leaving 11 bases unmatched. The germline CDR1 and CDR2 sequences are SGHRS and YFSETQ. The length of the CDR3 is 17 residues. The CDR3 DNA reads TGCGCCAGCAGCTTGGCCCCTACAGGGGTCCGGGACACTGAAGCTTTCTTT. It specifies CASSLAPTGVRDTEAFF.

A single count supports this clone. The V call is TRBV7-9, the J call TRBJ2-1; D may be TRBD1 (8 bases). The CDR3 is made up of 14 amino acids. Germline assignment: CDR1 SEHNR and CDR2 FQNEAQ (reference sequence). V lost 5 bases to trimming and J lost 9 bases, with 17 bases between them. In DNA, the CDR3 is TGTGCCAGCAGCCCACAGGGGGGGGGAATTGAGCAGTTCTTC. It is translated as CASSPQGGGIEQFF.

The gene calls are TRBV19 and TRBJ1-1; the D is unclear. Germline loops: CDR1 LNHDA, CDR2 SQIVND (reference sequence). V lost 6 bases to trimming and J lost 5 bases, with 7 bases between them. CDR3 length equals 11 residues. The CDR3 protein is CASRRGTEAFF. As DNA, the CDR3 is TGTGCCAGTAGGCGAGGGACTGAAGCTTTCTTT. Based on the CDR3 plus reference TRBV19 and TRBJ1-1, the full variable domain is DGGITQSPKYLFRKEGQNVTLSCEQNLNHDAMYWYRQDPGQGLRLIYYSQIVNDFQKGDIAEGYSVSREKKESFPLTVTSAQKNPTAFYLCASRRGTEAFFGQGTRLTVV.

The V gene is TRBV11-2, the J gene TRBJ2-2; unclear D gene. Trimming took 2 bases from V and 4 from J, leaving 11 bases between them. The CDR3 loop spans 15 amino acids. Germline assignment: CDR1 SGHAT and CDR2 FQNNGV. CDR3 protein: CASSLSFRFTGELFF. The CDR3 coding sequence is TGTGCCAGCAGCTTATCGTTTAGATTCACCGGGGAGCTGTTTTTT.

This clone was counted once. The chain employs TRBV30 and TRBJ2-3; 7 bases match TRBD2. CDR1 and CDR2 (germline): GTSNPN, SVGIG (reference sequence). The CDR3 has 15 amino acids. V was pared by 0 bases and J by 4 bases, with 7 bases of the junction left unmatched. CDR3 residues: CAWSVGAGEADTQYF. The CDR3 region has the DNA TGTGCCTGGAGTGTAGGGGCGGGGGAGGCAGATACGCAGTATTTT.